This record concerns one TCR beta chain sequence. Genomic DNA templated the TCR beta VDJ and CDR3 profiling. TCRdb independently ran MiXCR on the reads; one entry per CDR3 protein. Of fewer than 250,000 distinct CDR3 sequences detected, around 45% appear once; the ten largest clones hold approximately 7.8%. Patients selected for sequencing had displayed CD8+CD57+ cell expansion by flow cytometry. Severe acquired aplastic anemia affected all patients. This sample is drawn from a study of CD8+CD57+ T cells in acquired aplastic anemia. Overall study context: DNA per sorted CD4+ or CD8+ sample ranged about 0.17 to 27.4 ug, averaging 3.2 ug.

Germline CDR1 and CDR2: SEHNR and FQNEAQ (reference sequence). Losses at the gene ends were 2 bases for V and 3 bases for J; bases not matched to a gene: 8. The CDR3 has 16 amino acids. This sequence originates from a human donor with aplastic anemia. Sequenced input: sorted CD4+, CD8+, or CD8+CD57+ T cells (not recorded which) from PBMCs. This chain links TRBV7-9 with TRBJ2-7; TRBD1 agrees at 9 bases. The CDR3 here is CASSLTGTGWVYEQYF. DNA of the CDR3: TGTGCCAGCAGCTTAACCGGGACAGGGTGGGTCTACGAGCAGTACTTC.